This T cell receptor (beta chain) stems from a study of shared clonotypes between healthy human individuals. Investigators spread the genomic DNA of each subset evenly over several immunoSEQ plates. The assay was immunoSEQ multiplex PCR, and TCRdb's table has in-frame clones only and misses some. The sample shows 2 million to 2.5 million clones, over 85% of them seen only once. Donors comprised healthy HIV-negative adults lacking recent acute infections or vaccinations. Of note for this clone: Its antigen remains unidentified. Compared with germline, one end of the junction differs, possibly owing to a read error.

This CDR3 region has 13 residues. Looked up from germline, CDR1 is LNHDA and CDR2 is SQIVND (reference sequence). Study-level points and caveats: Clonotypes shared by all four donors outscored non-shared clonotypes in generation probability.

Sequenced sample: naive CD4+ T cells from PBMCs. Subset specified: CD45RA+ positively selected. The sequence derives from a man younger than 30 in good health. Some clones in this sample may be carry-over from other donors' samples. V usage is TRBV19 and J usage is TRBJ2-5; D is perhaps TRBD2 (6 bases). The CDR3 region is CASSIVAGKRRHF. CDR3 nucleotides: TGTGCCAGTAGTATAGTGGCGGGGAAGAGGCGGCACTTC.